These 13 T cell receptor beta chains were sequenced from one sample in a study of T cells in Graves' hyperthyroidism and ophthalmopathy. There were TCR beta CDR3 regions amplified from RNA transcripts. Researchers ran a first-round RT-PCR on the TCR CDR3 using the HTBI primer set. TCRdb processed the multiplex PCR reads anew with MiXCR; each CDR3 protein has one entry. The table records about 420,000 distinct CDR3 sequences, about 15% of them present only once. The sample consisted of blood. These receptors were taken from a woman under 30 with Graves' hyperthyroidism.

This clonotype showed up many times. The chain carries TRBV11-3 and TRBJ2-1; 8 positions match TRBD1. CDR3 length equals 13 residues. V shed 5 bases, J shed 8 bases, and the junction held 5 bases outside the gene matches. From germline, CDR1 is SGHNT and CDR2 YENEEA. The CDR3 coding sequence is TGTGCCAGCAGCCTACAACAGGGGGATGAGCAGTTCTTC. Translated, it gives CASSLQQGDEQFF.

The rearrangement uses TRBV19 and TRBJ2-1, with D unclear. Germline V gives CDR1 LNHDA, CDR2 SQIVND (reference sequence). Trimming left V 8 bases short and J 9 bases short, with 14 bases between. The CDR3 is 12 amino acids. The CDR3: CASCFHAGEQFF. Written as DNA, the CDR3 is TGTGCCAGTTGTTTTCATGCAGGTGAGCAGTTCTTC.

CDR3 sequence (DNA): TGTGCCAGCAGTTTGGAGGGACGGTACTACGAGCAGTACTTC. Its protein is CASSLEGRYYEQYF. V is TRBV27 and J is TRBJ2-7; tentatively, D is TRBD2 (6 bases). From germline, CDR1 is MNHEY and CDR2 SMNVEV (reference sequence). This CDR3 contains 14 residues. Deletions cut 3 bases from V and 3 bases from J, with 12 bases between.

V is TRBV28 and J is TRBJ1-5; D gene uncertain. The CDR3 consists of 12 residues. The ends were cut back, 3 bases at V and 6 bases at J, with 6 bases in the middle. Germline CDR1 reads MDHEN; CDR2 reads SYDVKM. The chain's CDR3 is CASSFQFQPQHF. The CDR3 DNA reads TGTGCCAGCAGTTTTCAGTTTCAGCCCCAGCATTTT.

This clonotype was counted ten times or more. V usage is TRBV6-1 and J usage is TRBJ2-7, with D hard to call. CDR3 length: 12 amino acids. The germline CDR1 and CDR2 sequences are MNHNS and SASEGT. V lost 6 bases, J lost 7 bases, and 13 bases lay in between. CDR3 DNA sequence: TGTGCCAGCAGCCACCCCCCTGGGGAGCAGTACTTC. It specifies CASSHPPGEQYF.

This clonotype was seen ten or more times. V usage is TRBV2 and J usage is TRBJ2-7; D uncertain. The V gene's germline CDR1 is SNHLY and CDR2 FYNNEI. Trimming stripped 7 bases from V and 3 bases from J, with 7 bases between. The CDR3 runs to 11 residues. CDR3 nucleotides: TGTGCCAGCAACTCCGGCTACGAGCAGTACTTC. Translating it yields CASNSGYEQYF.

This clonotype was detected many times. CDR3 sequence: CASSPRFGTYEQYF. The CDR3 DNA is TGTGCCAGCAGCCCCCGATTTGGAACCTACGAGCAGTACTTC. The chain combines TRBV7-9 with TRBJ2-7; D is uncertain. V gave up 5 bases and J gave up 2 bases, with 13 bases separating them. Germline V gene data show CDR1 as SEHNR and CDR2 as FQNEAQ (reference sequence). This CDR3 is built from 14 residues.

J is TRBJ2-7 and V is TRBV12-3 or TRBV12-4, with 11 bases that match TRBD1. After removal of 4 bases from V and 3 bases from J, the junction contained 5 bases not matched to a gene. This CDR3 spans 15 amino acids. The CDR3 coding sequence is TGTGCCAGCAGTTCATCAGGGACAGGGGGCTACGAGCAGTACTTC. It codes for CASSSSGTGGYEQYF.

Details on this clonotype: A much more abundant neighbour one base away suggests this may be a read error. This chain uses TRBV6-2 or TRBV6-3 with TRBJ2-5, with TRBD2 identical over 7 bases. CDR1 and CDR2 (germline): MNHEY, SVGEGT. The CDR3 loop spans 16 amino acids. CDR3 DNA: TGTGCCAGCAGTCCCTCGGCGGGGGTTGGCCAAGGGACCCAGTACTTC. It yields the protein CASSPSAGVGQGTQYF.

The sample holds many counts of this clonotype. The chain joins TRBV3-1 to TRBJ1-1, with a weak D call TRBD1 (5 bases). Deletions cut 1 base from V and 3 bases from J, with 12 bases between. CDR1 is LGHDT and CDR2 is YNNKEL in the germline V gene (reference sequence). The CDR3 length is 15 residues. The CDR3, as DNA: TGTGCCAGCAGCCAAGGGTTCACGGGGGACACTGAAGCTTTCTTT. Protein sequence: CASSQGFTGDTEAFF.

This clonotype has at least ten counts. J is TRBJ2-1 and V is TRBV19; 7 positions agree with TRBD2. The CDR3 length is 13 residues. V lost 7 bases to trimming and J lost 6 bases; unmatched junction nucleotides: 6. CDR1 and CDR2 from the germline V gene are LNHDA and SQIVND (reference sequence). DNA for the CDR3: TGTGCCAGTACTACCGGGACTACCAATGAGCAGTTCTTC. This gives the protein CASTTGTTNEQFF. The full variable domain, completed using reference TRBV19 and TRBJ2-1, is DGGITQSPKYLFRKEGQNVTLSCEQNLNHDAMYWYRQDPGQGLRLIYYSQIVNDFQKGDIAEGYSVSREKKESFPLTVTSAQKNPTAFYLCASTTGTTNEQFFGPGTRLTVL.

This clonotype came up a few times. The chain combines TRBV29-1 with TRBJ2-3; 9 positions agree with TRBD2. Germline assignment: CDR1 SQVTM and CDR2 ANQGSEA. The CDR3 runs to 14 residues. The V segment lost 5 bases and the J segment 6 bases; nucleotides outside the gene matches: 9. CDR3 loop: CSVRRGGQWDTQYF. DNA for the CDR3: TGCAGCGTTCGGCGGGGGGGCCAGTGGGATACGCAGTATTTT.

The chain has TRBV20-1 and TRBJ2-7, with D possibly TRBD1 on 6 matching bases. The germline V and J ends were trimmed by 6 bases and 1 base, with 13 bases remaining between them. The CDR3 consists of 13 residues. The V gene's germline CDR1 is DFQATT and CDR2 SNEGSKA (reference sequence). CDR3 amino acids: CSAQDRFSYEQYF. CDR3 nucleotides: TGCAGTGCACAAGACAGGTTTTCCTACGAGCAGTACTTC.